This TCR beta chain appears in the sequencing data of a study of blood T cell repertoires in COVID-19. Turning to the study itself: The samples span acute and convalescent COVID-19 from the United States, Italy and Spain. The cDNA or gDNA used as material had been derived from T cells, B-cell-depleted T cells, or PBMCs.

As regards this clone: Within the sample, other DNA sequences also encode this same CDR3.

Per germline, CDR1 SGHTA and CDR2 FQGTGA. This CDR3 has 12 residues. Between the trimmed V and J ends, which lost 4 bases and 3 bases, there was a span of 3 bases. Authors' methods: Reference gene primers were amplified, and this amplification served to estimate nucleated cell counts. Using immunoSEQ multiplex PCR, the repertoire was profiled, and TCRdb retains in-frame clones only, with some absent. V and J calls and clone size are those listed in that table; D and trimming were worked out from the DNA. The data contain roughly 200,000 clones, 70% to 90% of them seen just once; the ten biggest clones take up roughly 9.7%.

The material sequenced was peripheral blood. The clonotype originates from a human donor with active or convalescent COVID-19. The donor label of this sample is uncertain. This chain uses TRBV7-3 with TRBJ2-2; D unresolved. The CDR3 spells CASSSYTGELFF. The CDR3, as DNA: TGTGCCAGCAGCTCCTACACCGGGGAGCTGTTTTTT.